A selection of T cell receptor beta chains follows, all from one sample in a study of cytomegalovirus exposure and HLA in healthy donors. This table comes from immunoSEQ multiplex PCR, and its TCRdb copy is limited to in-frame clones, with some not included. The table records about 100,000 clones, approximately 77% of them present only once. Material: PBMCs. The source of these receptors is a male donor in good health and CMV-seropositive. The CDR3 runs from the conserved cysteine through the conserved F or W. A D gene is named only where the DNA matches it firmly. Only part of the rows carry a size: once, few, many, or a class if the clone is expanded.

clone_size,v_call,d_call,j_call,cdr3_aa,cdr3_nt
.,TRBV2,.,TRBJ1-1,CASSLQGGTEAFF,TGTGCCAGCAGTCTACAGGGCGGCACTGAAGCTTTCTTT
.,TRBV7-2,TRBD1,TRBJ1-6,CASSPAPHIGTDNSPLHF,TGTGCCAGCAGCCCCGCCCCCCACATCGGGACAGATAATTCACCCCTCCACTTT
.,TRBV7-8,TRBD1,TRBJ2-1,CASSRDRVRTAPSLFF,TGTGCCAGCAGCCGGGACAGGGTTCGTACCGCGCCGAGTCTGTTCTTC
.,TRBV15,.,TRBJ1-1,CATSRGRGMNTEAFF,TGTGCCACCAGCAGAGGCAGGGGCATGAACACTGAAGCTTTCTTT
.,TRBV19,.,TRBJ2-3,CASSSQGGTDTQYF,TGTGCCAGTAGTTCCCAGGGAGGAACAGATACGCAGTATTTT
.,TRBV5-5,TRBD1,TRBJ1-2,CASSSGTGVYYGYTF,TGTGCCAGCAGCTCTGGGACAGGGGTGTACTATGGCTACACCTTC
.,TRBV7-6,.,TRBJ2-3,CASSLAPGHNTDTQYF,TGTGCCAGCAGCTTAGCACCGGGACACAACACAGATACGCAGTATTTT
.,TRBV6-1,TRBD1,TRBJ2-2,CASSEPRGRSTGELFF,TGTGCCAGCAGTGAACCCAGGGGGCGGTCCACCGGGGAGCTGTTTTTT
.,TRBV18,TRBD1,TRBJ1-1,CASSPGQGTEAFF,TGTGCCAGCTCACCAGGACAGGGGACTGAAGCTTTCTTT
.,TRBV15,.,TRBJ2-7,CATSSNRARDEQYF,TGTGCCACCAGCAGCAACAGGGCCCGGGACGAGCAGTACTTC
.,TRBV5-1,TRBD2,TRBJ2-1,CASSRRGGEQFF,TGCGCCAGCAGCAGGCGGGGGGGTGAGCAGTTCTTC
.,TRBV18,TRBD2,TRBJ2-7,CASSPSGGASYEQYF,TGTGCCAGCTCACCTAGCGGGGGGGCCTCCTACGAGCAGTACTTC
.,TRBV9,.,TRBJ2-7,CATTGTSSSYEQYF,TGTGCCACCACGGGGACTTCTAGCTCCTACGAGCAGTACTTC
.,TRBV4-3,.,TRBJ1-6,CASSQDHGGLSNSPLHF,TGCGCCAGCAGCCAAGATCATGGGGGCTTATCAAATTCACCCCTCCACTTT
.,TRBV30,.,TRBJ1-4,CAWSVVRANEKLFF,TGTGCCTGGAGTGTAGTCAGGGCTAATGAAAAACTGTTTTTT
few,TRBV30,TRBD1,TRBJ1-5,CAWGTGNNQPQHF,TGTGCCTGGGGGACAGGGAACAATCAGCCCCAGCATTTT
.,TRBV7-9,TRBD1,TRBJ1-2,CASSSLGQGVDYGYTF,TGTGCCAGCAGTTCCCTTGGACAGGGCGTCGACTATGGCTACACCTTC
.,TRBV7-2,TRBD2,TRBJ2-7,CASSFQRGLTYEQYF,TGTGCCAGCAGCTTCCAGCGGGGGCTAACCTACGAGCAGTACTTC
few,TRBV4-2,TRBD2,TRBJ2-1,CASGISGGQYNEQFF,TGTGCCAGCGGGATATCGGGGGGGCAGTACAATGAGCAGTTCTTC
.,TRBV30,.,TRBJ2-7,CAWSALTGYEQYF,TGTGCCTGGTCAGCTTTAACGGGTTACGAGCAGTACTTC
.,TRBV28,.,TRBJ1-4,CASSFGAGVEKLFF,TGTGCCAGCAGTTTCGGGGCAGGGGTGGAAAAACTGTTTTTT
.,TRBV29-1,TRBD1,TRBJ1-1,CSVERTGVDTEAFF,TGCAGCGTTGAAAGGACAGGGGTGGACACTGAAGCTTTCTTT
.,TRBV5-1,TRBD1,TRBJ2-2,CASSFYPDRASGELFF,TGCGCCAGCAGCTTTTACCCCGACAGGGCGTCCGGGGAGCTGTTTTTT
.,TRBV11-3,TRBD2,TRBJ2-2,CASSLLAGNTGELFF,TGTGCCAGCAGCTTACTAGCGGGAAACACCGGGGAGCTGTTTTTT
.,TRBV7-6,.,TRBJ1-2,CASSLVAGLEGYTF,TGTGCCAGCAGCTTAGTTGCAGGGCTGGAGGGCTACACCTTC
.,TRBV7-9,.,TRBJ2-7,CASSFSGRGGVYEQYF,TGTGCCAGCAGCTTTTCAGGGAGAGGGGGGGTTTACGAGCAGTACTTC
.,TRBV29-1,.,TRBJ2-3,CSVERQGTDTQYF,TGCAGCGTTGAAAGGCAGGGCACAGATACGCAGTATTTT
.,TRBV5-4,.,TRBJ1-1,CASSLRAEAFF,TGTGCCAGCAGCTTGCGTGCTGAAGCTTTCTTT
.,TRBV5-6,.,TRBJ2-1,CASSLVGLCEQFF,TGTGCCAGCAGCTTGGTCGGTCTTTGTGAGCAGTTCTTC
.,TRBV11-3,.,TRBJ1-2,CASSLGRGSYGYTF,TGTGCCAGCAGCTTAGGCAGGGGTTCCTATGGCTACACCTTC
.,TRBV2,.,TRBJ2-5,CASSVEGETQYF,TGTGCCAGCAGTGTAGAGGGAGAGACCCAGTACTTC